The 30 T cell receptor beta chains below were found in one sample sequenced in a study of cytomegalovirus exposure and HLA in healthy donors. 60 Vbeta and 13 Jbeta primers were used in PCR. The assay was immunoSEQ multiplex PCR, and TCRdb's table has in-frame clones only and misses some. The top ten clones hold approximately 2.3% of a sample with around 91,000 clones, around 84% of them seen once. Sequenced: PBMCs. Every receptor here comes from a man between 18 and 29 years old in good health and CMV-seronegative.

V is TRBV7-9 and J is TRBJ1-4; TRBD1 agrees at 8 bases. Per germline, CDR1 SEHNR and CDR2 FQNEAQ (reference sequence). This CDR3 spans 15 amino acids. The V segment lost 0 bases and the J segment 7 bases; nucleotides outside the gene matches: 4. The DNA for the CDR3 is TGTGCCAGCAGCTTAGCCACGCAGGGGGCTGAAAAACTGTTTTTT. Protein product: CASSLATQGAEKLFF.

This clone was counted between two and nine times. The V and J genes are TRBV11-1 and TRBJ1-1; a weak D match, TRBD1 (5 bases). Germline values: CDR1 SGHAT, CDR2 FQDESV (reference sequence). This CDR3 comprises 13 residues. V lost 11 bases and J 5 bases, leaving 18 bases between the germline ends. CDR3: CAVLGGAGTEAFF. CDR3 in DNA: TGTGCCGTCCTCGGAGGGGCAGGGACTGAAGCTTTCTTT.

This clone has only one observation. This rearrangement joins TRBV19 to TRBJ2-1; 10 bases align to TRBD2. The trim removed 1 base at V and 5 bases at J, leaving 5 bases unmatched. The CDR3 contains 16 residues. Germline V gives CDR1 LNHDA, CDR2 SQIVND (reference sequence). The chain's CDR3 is CASSIGSGRADNEQFF. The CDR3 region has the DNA TGTGCCAGTAGTATAGGGAGCGGGAGGGCGGACAATGAGCAGTTCTTC.

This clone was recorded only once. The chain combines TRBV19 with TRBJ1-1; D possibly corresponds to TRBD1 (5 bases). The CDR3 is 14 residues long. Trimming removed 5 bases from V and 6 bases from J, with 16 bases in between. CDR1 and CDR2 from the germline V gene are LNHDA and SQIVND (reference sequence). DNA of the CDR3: TGTGCCAGTAGTGTGGGGACTCCCGGGGCTGAAGCTTTCTTT. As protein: CASSVGTPGAEAFF. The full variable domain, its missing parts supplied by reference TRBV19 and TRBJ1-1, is DGGITQSPKYLFRKEGQNVTLSCEQNLNHDAMYWYRQDPGQGLRLIYYSQIVNDFQKGDIAEGYSVSREKKESFPLTVTSAQKNPTAFYLCASSVGTPGAEAFFGQGTRLTVV.

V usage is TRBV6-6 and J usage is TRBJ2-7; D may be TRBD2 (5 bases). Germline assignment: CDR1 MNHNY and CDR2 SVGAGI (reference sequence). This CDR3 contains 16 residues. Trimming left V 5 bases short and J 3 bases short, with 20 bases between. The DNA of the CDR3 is TGTGCCAGCAGTGGCCCCGGGCCCCTCCGGGGCTACGAGCAGTACTTC. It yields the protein CASSGPGPLRGYEQYF.

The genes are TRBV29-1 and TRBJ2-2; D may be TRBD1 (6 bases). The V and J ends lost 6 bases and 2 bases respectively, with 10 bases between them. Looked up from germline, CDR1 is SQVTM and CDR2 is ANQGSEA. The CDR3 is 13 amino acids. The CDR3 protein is CSVRGTNTGELFF. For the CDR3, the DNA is TGCAGCGTGAGGGGGACAAACACCGGGGAGCTGTTTTTT.

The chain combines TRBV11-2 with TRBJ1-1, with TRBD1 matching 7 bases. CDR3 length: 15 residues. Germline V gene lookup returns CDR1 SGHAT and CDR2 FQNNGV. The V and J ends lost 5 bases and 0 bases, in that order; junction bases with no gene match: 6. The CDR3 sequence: CASSRQGQMNTEAFF. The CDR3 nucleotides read TGTGCCAGCAGCCGACAGGGCCAGATGAACACTGAAGCTTTCTTT.

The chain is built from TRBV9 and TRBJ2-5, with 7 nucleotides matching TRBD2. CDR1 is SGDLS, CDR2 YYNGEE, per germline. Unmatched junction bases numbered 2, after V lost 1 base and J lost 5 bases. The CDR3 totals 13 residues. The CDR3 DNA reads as TGTGCCAGCAGCGTATGGGGAGGGGAGACCCAGTACTTC. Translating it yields CASSVWGGETQYF.

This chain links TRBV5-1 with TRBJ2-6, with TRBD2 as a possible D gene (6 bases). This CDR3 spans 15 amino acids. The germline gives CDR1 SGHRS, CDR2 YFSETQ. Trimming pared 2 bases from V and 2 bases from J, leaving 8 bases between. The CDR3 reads CASSFSSAGANVLTF. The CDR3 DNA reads TGCGCCAGCAGCTTTTCTAGCGCTGGGGCCAACGTCCTGACTTTC.

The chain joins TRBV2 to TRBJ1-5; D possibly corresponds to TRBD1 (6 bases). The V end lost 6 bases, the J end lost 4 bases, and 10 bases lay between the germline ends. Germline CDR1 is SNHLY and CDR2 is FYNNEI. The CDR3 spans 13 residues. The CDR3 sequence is CASRAGQNQPQHF. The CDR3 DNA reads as TGTGCCAGCAGAGCCGGACAGAATCAGCCCCAGCATTTT.

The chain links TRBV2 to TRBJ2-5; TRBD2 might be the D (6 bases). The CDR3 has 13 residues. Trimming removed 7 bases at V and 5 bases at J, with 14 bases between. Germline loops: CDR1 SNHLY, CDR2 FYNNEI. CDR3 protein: CASTWEVVETQYF. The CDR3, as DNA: TGTGCCAGCACATGGGAGGTGGTGGAGACCCAGTACTTC.

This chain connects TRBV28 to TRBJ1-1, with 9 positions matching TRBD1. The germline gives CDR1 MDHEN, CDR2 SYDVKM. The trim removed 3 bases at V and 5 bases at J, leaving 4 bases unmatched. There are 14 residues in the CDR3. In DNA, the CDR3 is TGTGCCAGCAGTTTGGCTGGGACAGGGACTGAAGCTTTCTTT. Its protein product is CASSLAGTGTEAFF.

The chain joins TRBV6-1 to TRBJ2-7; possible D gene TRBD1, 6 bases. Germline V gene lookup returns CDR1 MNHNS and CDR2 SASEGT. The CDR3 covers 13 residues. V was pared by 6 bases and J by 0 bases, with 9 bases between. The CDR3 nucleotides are TGTGCCAGCAGCGACAGGCTCTCCTACGAGCAGTACTTC. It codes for CASSDRLSYEQYF.

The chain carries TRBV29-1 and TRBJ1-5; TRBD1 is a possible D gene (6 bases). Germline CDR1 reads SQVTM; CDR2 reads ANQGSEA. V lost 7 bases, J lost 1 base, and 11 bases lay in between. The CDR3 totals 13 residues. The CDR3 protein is CSERDISNQPQHF. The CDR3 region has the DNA TGCAGCGAACGGGACATAAGCAATCAGCCCCAGCATTTT.

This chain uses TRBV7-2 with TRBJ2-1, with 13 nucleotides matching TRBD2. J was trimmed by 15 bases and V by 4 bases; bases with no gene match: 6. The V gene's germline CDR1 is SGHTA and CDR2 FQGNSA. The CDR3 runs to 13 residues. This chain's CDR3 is CASSSLAGGRGFF. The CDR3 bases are TGTGCCAGCAGCTCACTAGCGGGAGGGCGTGGGTTCTTC.

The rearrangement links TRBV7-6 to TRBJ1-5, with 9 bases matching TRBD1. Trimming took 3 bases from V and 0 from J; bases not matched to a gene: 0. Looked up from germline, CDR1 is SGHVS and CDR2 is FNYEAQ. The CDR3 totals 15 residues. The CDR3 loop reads CASSLDRGSNQPQHF. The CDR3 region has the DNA TGTGCCAGCAGCTTGGACAGGGGTAGCAATCAGCCCCAGCATTTT.

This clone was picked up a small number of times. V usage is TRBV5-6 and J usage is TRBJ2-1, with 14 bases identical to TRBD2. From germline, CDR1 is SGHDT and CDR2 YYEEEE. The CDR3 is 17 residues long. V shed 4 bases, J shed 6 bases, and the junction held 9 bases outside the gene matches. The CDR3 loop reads CASSPGTSGRILNEQFF. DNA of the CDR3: TGTGCCAGCAGCCCCGGGACTAGCGGGAGAATTCTCAATGAGCAGTTCTTC.

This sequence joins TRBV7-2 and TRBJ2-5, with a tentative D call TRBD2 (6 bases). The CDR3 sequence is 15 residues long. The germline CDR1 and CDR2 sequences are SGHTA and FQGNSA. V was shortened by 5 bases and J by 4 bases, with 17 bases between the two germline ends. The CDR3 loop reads CASSLQRGTSETQYF. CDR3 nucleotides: TGTGCCAGCAGCCTCCAGCGAGGGACTTCAGAGACCCAGTACTTC.

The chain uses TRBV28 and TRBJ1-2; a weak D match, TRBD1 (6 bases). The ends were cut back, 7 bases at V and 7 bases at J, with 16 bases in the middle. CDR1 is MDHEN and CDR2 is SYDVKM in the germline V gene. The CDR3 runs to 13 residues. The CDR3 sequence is CASTPQGASGYTF. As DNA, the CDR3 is TGTGCCAGCACCCCACAGGGAGCGAGTGGCTACACCTTC.

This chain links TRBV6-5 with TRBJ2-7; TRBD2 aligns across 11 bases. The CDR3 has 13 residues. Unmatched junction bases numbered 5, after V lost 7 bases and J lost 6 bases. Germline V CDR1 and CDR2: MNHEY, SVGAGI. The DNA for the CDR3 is TGTGCCAGCAAACCAGGACTAGCGGGCGAGCAGTACTTC. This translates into CASKPGLAGEQYF.

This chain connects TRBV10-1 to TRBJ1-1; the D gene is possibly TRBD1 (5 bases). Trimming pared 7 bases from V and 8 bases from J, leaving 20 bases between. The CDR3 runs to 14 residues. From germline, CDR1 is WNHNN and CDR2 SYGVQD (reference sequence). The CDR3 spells CASTSKVGVGEAFF. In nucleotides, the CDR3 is TGCGCCAGCACCAGTAAAGTAGGGGTGGGCGAAGCTTTCTTT.

The CDR3 sequence: CASSLAQDTQYF. CDR3 bases: TGTGCCAGCAGTTTAGCTCAAGATACGCAGTATTTT. The V and J genes are TRBV2 and TRBJ2-3, with no clear D. The CDR3 length is 12 residues. The ends were cut back, 5 bases at V and 5 bases at J, with 8 bases in the middle. Germline V gene lookup returns CDR1 SNHLY and CDR2 FYNNEI.

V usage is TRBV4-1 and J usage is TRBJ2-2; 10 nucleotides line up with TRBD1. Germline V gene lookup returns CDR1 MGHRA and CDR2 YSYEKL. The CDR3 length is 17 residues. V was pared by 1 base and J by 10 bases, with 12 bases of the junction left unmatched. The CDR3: CASSQVLGTGVSKELFF. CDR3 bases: TGCGCCAGCAGCCAAGTCCTCGGGACAGGGGTGTCGAAGGAGCTGTTTTTT.

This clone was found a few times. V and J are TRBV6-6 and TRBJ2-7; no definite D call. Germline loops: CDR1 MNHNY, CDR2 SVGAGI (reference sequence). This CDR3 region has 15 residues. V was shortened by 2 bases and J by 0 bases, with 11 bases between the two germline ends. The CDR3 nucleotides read TGTGCCAGCAGTTACCGCTCCATGAGCTCCTACGAGCAGTACTTC. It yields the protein CASSYRSMSSYEQYF.

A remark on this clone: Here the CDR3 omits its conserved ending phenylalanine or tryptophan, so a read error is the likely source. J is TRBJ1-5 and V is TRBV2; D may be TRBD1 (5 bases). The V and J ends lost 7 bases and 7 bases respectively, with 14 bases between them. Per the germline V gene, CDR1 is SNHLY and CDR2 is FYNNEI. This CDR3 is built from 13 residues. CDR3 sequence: CASMGRVNQPQHV. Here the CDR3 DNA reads TGTGCCAGCATGGGCAGGGTGAACCAGCCCCAGCATGTT.

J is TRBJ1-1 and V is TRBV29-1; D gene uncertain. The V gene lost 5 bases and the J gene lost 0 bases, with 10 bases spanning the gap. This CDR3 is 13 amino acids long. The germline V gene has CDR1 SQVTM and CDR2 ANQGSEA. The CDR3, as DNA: TGCAGCGTTTTGCTGCTAATGAACACTGAAGCTTTCTTT. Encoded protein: CSVLLLMNTEAFF.

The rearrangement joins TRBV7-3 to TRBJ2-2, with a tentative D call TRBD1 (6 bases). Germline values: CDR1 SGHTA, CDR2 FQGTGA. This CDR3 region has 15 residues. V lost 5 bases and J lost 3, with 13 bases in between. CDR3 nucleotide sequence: TGTGCCAGCAGCCGGGTACAGGGAGACACCGGGGAGCTGTTTTTT. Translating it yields CASSRVQGDTGELFF.

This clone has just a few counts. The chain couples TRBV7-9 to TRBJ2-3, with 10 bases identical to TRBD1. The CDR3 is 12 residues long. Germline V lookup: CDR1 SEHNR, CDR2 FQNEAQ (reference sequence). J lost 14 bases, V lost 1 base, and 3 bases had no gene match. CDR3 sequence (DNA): TGTGCCAGCAGCTTAGGCGGGACAGGGGTGTATTTT. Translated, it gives CASSLGGTGVYF.

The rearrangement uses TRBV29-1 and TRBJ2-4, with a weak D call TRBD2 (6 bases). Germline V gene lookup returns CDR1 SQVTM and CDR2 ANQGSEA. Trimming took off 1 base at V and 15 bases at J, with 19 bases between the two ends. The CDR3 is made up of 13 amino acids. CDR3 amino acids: CSVEGRLGGQRYF. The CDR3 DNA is TGCAGCGTTGAAGGCCGACTAGGAGGGCAGCGGTACTTC.

Here the CDR3 reads CAWSRLAGRYEQYF. DNA of the CDR3: TGTGCCTGGAGCCGACTAGCGGGGAGGTACGAGCAGTACTTC. V is TRBV30 and J is TRBJ2-7; 11 bases are a match to TRBD2. In germline, CDR1 is GTSNPN, CDR2 SVGIG (reference sequence). V lost 3 bases and J lost 4; bases outside the gene matches: 5. The CDR3 is 14 amino acids.